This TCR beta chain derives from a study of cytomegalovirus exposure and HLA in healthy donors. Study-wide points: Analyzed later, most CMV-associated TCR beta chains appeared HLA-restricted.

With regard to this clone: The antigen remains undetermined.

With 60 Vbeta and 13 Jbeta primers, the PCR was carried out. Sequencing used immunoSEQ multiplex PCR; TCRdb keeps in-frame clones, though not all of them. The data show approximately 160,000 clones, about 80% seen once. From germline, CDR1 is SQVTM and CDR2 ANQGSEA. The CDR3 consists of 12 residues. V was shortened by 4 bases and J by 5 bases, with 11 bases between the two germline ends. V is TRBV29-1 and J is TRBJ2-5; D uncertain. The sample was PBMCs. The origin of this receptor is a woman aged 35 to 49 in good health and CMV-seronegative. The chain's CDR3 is CSVVANWETQYF. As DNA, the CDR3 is TGCAGCGTTGTTGCGAACTGGGAGACCCAGTACTTC.